One and the same sample provided the 10 T cell receptor beta chains below, sequenced in a study of T cells in Graves' hyperthyroidism and ophthalmopathy. There were TCR beta CDR3 regions amplified from RNA transcripts. HTBI primers were employed in a first-round RT-PCR of the TCR CDR3. A single record per CDR3 protein comes from TCRdb applying MiXCR to the multiplex PCR reads. Among about 300,000 distinct CDR3 sequences listed, approximately 18% were seen once. Specimen: blood. The origin of the receptors is a middle-aged man with Graves' ophthalmopathy.

This clonotype was detected many times. V gene TRBV20-1 combines with J gene TRBJ1-5, with 7 bases identical to TRBD1. This CDR3 region has 14 residues. V shed 3 bases and J 2 bases; nucleotides not matched to a gene: 4. From germline, CDR1 is DFQATT and CDR2 SNEGSKA (reference sequence). CDR3 nucleotides: TGCAGTGCTAGCACAGGGGTGGGCAATCAGCCCCAGCATTTT. Its protein is CSASTGVGNQPQHF.

This clonotype was counted ten times or more. The J gene is TRBJ2-5, the V gene TRBV11-2; D is uncertain. Germline loops: CDR1 SGHAT, CDR2 FQNNGV. V lost 4 bases and J lost 11, with 8 bases in between. The CDR3 covers 10 residues. The CDR3 region has the DNA TGTGCCAGCAGCTCGTACTTTCAGTACTTC. Protein: CASSSYFQYF.

This clonotype showed up just a few times. The chain uses TRBV10-2 and TRBJ1-5; 10 bases are shared with TRBD1. Germline CDR1 reads WSHSY; CDR2 reads SAAADI. The CDR3 spans 14 residues. V shed 6 bases, J shed 5 bases, and the junction held 4 bases outside the gene matches. The CDR3 sequence: CASRGTGADQPQHF. As DNA, the CDR3 is TGCGCCAGCAGAGGGACAGGGGCGGATCAGCCCCAGCATTTT.

This clonotype was counted many times. J is TRBJ2-5 and V is TRBV27; D possibly matches TRBD1 or TRBD2 (5 bases each). This CDR3 has 17 residues. Trimming left V 0 bases short and J 1 base short, with 15 bases between. From germline, CDR1 is MNHEY and CDR2 SMNVEV (reference sequence). The CDR3 here is CASSLSGTSAPQETQYF. The CDR3 DNA follows: TGTGCCAGCAGTTTATCGGGGACGTCGGCTCCCCAAGAGACCCAGTACTTC.

This clonotype was seen only a few times. CDR3 in amino acids: CASSFSSGPSTF. CDR3 in DNA: TGTGCCAGCAGCTTTAGTTCAGGCCCGAGCACCTTC. The chain couples TRBV7-2 to TRBJ1-2; D call uncertain. This CDR3 is 12 amino acids long. The V gene's germline CDR1 is SGHTA and CDR2 FQGNSA. The ends were cut back, 3 bases at V and 13 bases at J, with 15 bases in the middle.

This clonotype was recorded many times. The chain joins TRBV28 to TRBJ2-2, with TRBD2 identical over 8 bases. The CDR3 spans 17 residues. With V trimmed by 10 bases and J by 0 bases, 13 bases remained unmatched. The V gene's germline CDR1 is MDHEN and CDR2 SYDVKM. The DNA of the CDR3 is TGTGCCACCGTCGGGGCTAGCGGGCAAACGAACACCGGGGAGCTGTTTTTT. Protein: CATVGASGQTNTGELFF.

This clonotype showed up many times. J is TRBJ2-7 and V is TRBV7-9, with 8 bases aligning to TRBD1. Germline V CDR1 and CDR2: SEHNR, FQNEAQ (reference sequence). Unmatched junction bases numbered 9, after V lost 5 bases and J lost 9 bases. The CDR3 extends over 13 amino acids. This CDR3 is CASSPTTGVAQYF. The CDR3, as DNA: TGTGCCAGCAGCCCGACGACAGGGGTTGCGCAGTACTTC.

On this clonotype: Here the CDR3 omits its conserved ending phenylalanine or tryptophan, so a read error is the likely source. The V gene is TRBV3-1, the J gene TRBJ2-4; weak D call: TRBD2 (6 bases). The CDR3 is made up of 17 amino acids. V lost 4 bases and J 0 bases, leaving 16 bases between the germline ends. CDR1 and CDR2 (germline): LGHDT, YNNKEL (reference sequence). The CDR3 is CASSPAGQRVAKNIQYS. CDR3 nucleotide sequence: TGTGCCAGCAGCCCAGCGGGCCAGAGAGTAGCCAAAAACATTCAGTACTCC.

This clonotype was seen a few times. The V call is TRBV20-1, the J call TRBJ2-7; D is uncertain. Trimming took off 3 bases at V and 4 bases at J, with 7 bases between the two ends. CDR1 and CDR2 (germline): DFQATT, SNEGSKA (reference sequence). The length of the CDR3 is 11 residues. The CDR3 nucleotides read TGCAGTGCTAGGAGAGAGTACGAGCAGTACTTC. This sequence encodes CSARREYEQYF.

This clonotype was observed a single time. The genes are TRBV6-1 and TRBJ2-2; D unresolved. Per the germline V gene, CDR1 is MNHNS and CDR2 is SASEGT. The V end lost 3 bases, the J end lost 0 bases, and 11 bases lay between the germline ends. The length of the CDR3 is 16 residues. CDR3 DNA sequence: TGTGCCAGCAGTGATTCCGCCAGGACGAACACCGGGGAGCTGTTTTTT. Its protein is CASSDSARTNTGELFF.